This T cell receptor beta chain originates from a study of CD8 T cells in Susac syndrome. Study information: Blood was drawn from patients with Susac syndrome. At that point, they were therapy-naive, on corticosteroids, or on intravenous immunoglobulin alone.

TEMRA cells were enriched by FACS, and CD4+ and CD8+ T cells were negatively isolated. V was pared by 0 bases and J by 7 bases, with 10 bases between. The CDR3 sequence is 14 residues long. CDR1 SGHDN and CDR2 FVKESK come from the germline V gene. About this clonotype: Its antigen is unidentified.

RNA in amounts of roughly 0.5 to 1 ug was reverse transcribed with random hexamers. immunoSEQ multiplex PCR amplified TCR beta CDR3 across 54 Vbeta, 13 Jbeta. MiXCR, run by TCRdb on the immunoSEQ multiplex PCR reads, gives a single entry per CDR3 protein. Of some 140,000 distinct CDR3 sequences listed, 85% to 95% are singletons. Whole-study results and caveats: By the study's own acknowledgment, its TCR sequencing and HLA analysis included relatively few individuals.

This clonotype was sampled from a human donor with Susac syndrome. The sample was CD8+ T cells from PBMCs. The chain combines TRBV14 with TRBJ2-1; D remains unclear. The CDR3 loop is CASSQDLWGNEQFF. The DNA for the CDR3 is TGTGCCAGCAGCCAAGATTTATGGGGTAATGAGCAGTTCTTC.